The T cell receptor beta chain under discussion was sequenced for a study of human T cells and chemical hapten exposure. This clonotype was detected a few times. With V trimmed by 4 bases and J by 6 bases, 5 bases remained unmatched. Looked up from germline, CDR1 is SQVTM and CDR2 is ANQGSEA. The CDR3 spans 12 residues. Unfractionated whole blood served as the source for total RNA extraction. The study's library attached unique molecular identifiers to single cDNA molecules. TCRdb re-analysed the 5' RACE reads in MiXCR, keeping a single row per CDR3 protein. The sample includes approximately 81,000 distinct CDR3 sequences, roughly 7.7% seen only once; the top ten take around 2.3%.

This receptor was obtained from a male donor in good health. The chain recombines TRBV29-1 with TRBJ1-2, with 7 bases fitting TRBD1. The CDR3 DNA sequence: TGCAGCGTTGTACAGGGGTTCAATGGCTACACCTTC. Translation: CSVVQGFNGYTF.